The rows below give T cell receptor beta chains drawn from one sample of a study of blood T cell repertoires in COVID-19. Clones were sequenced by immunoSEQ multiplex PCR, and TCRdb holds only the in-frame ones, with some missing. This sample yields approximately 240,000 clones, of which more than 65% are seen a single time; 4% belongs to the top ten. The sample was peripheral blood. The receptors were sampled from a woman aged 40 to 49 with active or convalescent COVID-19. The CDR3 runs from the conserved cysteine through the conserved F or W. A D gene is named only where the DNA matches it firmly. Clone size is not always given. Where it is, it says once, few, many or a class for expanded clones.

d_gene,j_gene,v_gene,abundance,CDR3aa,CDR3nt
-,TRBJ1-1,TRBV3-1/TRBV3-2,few,CASSQTTAATEAFF,TGTGCCAGCAGCCAAACAACGGCGGCCACTGAAGCTTTCTTT
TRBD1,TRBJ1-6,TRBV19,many,CASSEGQNSPLHF,TGTGCCAGTAGTGAGGGACAGAATTCACCCCTCCACTTT
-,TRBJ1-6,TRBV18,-,CASSPPGPISPLHF,TGTGCCAGCTCACCACCGGGGCCGATCTCACCCCTCCACTTT
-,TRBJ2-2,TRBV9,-,CASSGGANTGELFF,TGTGCCAGCAGCGGCGGGGCCAACACCGGGGAGCTGTTTTTT
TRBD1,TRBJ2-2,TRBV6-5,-,CASRGQGGHGELFF,TGTGCCAGCAGGGGACAGGGGGGGCACGGGGAGCTGTTTTTT
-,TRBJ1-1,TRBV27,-,CASSFNTGRGGTNTEAFF,TGTGCCAGCAGTTTTAATACAGGGAGGGGGGGGACAAACACTGAAGCTTTCTTT
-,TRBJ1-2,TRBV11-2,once,CASSPWAGGTGYTF,TGTGCCAGCAGCCCTTGGGCCGGGGGGACTGGCTACACCTTC
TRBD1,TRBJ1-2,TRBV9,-,CASTPTGLLDYGYTF,TGTGCCAGCACCCCGACAGGGCTGCTGGACTATGGCTACACCTTC
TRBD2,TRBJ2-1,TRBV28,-,CASGGGLSSYNEQFF,TGTGCCAGCGGGGGAGGGCTGAGCTCCTACAATGAGCAGTTCTTC
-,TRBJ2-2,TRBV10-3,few,CAISVKLAINTGELFF,TGTGCCATCAGTGTGAAGCTAGCGATAAACACCGGGGAGCTGTTTTTT
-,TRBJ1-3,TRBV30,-,CAWSVRNTIYF,TGTGCCTGGAGTGTACGGAACACCATATATTTT
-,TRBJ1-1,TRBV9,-,CASSVEEGYTEAFF,TGTGCCAGCAGCGTTGAGGAAGGCTACACTGAAGCTTTCTTT
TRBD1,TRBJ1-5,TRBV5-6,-,CASSLGARGHQPQHF,TGTGCCAGCAGCTTGGGGGCCAGGGGGCATCAGCCCCAGCATTTT
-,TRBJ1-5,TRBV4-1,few,CASSQGRARGNQPQHF,TGCGCCAGCTCCCAGGGGAGGGCGCGGGGCAATCAGCCCCAGCATTTT
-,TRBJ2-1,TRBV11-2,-,CASSPGLTISSYNEQFF,TGTGCCAGCAGCCCCGGACTAACTATAAGCTCCTACAATGAGCAGTTCTTC
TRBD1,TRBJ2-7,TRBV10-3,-,CAIRYRDREGEQYF,TGTGCCATCAGATACCGGGACAGGGAGGGAGAGCAGTACTTC
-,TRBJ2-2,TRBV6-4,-,CASSDSTVSTGELFF,TGTGCCAGCAGTGACTCGACAGTTAGCACCGGGGAGCTGTTTTTT
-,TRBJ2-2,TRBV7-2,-,CASSRTDFGELFF,TGTGCCAGCAGCAGGACAGACTTCGGGGAGCTGTTTTTT
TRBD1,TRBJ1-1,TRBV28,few,CASSSVTGATEAFF,TGTGCCAGCAGTTCGGTGACAGGGGCCACTGAAGCTTTCTTT
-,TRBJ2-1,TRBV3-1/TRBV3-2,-,CASSLDSRGEQFF,TGTGCCAGCAGTCTTGACTCGAGAGGCGAGCAGTTCTTC
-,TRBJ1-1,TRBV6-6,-,CASSRGPDTEAFF,TGTGCCAGCAGTAGAGGTCCAGACACTGAAGCTTTCTTT
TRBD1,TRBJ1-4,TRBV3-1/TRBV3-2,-,CASSQDRANEKLFF,TGTGCCAGCAGCCAGGACAGGGCTAATGAAAAACTGTTTTTT
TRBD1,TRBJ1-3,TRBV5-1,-,CASSFTQGSSGNTIYF,TGCGCCAGCAGCTTTACACAGGGGTCCTCTGGAAACACCATATATTTT
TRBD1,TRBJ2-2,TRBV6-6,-,CASSYWTGTNTGELFF,TGTGCCAGCAGTTACTGGACAGGGACGAACACCGGGGAGCTGTTTTTT
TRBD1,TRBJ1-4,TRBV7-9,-,CASSPRQGLNEKLFF,TGTGCCAGCAGCCCCCGACAGGGACTTAATGAAAAACTGTTTTTT
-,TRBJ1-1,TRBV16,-,CASSRRGGTEAFF,TGTGCCAGCAGCCGAAGGGGCGGCACTGAAGCTTTCTTT
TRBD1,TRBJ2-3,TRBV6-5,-,CASSQDRSTDTQYF,TGTGCCAGCAGCCAGGACAGGAGCACAGATACGCAGTATTTT
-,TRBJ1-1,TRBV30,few,CAWSRGTNTEAFF,TGTGCCTGGAGTCGGGGAACGAACACTGAAGCTTTCTTT
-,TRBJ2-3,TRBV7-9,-,CASRLGGGTDTQYF,TGTGCCAGCAGATTAGGGGGAGGCACAGATACGCAGTATTTT
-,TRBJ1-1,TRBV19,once,CASSSRVGSTEAFF,TGTGCCAGTAGCAGCAGGGTCGGTAGCACTGAAGCTTTCTTT
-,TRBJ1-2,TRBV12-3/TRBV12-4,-,CASSTPGYGYTF,TGTGCCAGCAGTACCCCGGGCTATGGCTACACCTTC
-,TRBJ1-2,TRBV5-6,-,CASSLIRVVNYGYTF,TGTGCCAGCAGCTTGATCCGGGTGGTTAACTATGGCTACACCTTC
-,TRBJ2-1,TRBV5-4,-,CASSLGASDEQFF,TGTGCCAGCAGCTTGGGGGCTTCGGATGAGCAGTTCTTC
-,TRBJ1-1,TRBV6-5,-,CASSTGRWNTEAFF,TGTGCCAGCAGCACAGGGCGATGGAACACTGAAGCTTTCTTT
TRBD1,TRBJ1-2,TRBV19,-,CASQQGFYGYTF,TGTGCCTCCCAACAGGGGTTTTATGGCTACACCTTC
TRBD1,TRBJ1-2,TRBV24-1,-,CATSDSGSDRGYGYTF,TGTGCCACCAGTGATTCTGGATCGGACAGGGGATATGGCTACACCTTC
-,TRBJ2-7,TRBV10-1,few,CASSAGASYEQYF,TGCGCCAGCAGTGCTGGGGCTTCCTACGAGCAGTACTTC
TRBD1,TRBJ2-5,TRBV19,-,CASRDSITQETQYF,TGTGCCAGCCGGGACAGCATTACTCAAGAGACCCAGTACTTC
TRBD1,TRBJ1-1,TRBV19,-,CASSLRDRRTEAFF,TGTGCCAGTAGTCTACGGGACAGAAGGACTGAAGCTTTCTTT
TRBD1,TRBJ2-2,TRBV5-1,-,CASSLDRGRTGELFF,TGCGCCAGCAGCTTGGACAGGGGGCGCACCGGGGAGCTGTTTTTT
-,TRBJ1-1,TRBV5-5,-,CASSPGSYNTEAFF,TGTGCCAGCAGCCCGGGGTCTTATAACACTGAAGCTTTCTTT
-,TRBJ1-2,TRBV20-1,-,CSASRDTRGYGYTF,TGCAGTGCTAGTAGGGACACCCGTGGATATGGCTACACCTTC
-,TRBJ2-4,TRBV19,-,CASSIVREKAKNIQYF,TGTGCCAGTAGTATCGTAAGGGAGAAAGCCAAAAACATTCAGTACTTC
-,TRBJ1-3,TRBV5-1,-,CASSFSGSLSGNTIYF,TGCGCCAGCAGCTTTTCAGGATCACTTTCGGGAAACACCATATATTTT
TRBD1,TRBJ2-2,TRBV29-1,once,CSVQITGGAGTGELFF,TGCAGCGTCCAAATTACAGGGGGCGCAGGGACCGGGGAGCTGTTTTTT
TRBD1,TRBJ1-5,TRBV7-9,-,CASSRDSSNQPQHF,TGTGCCAGCAGTCGGGACAGTAGCAATCAGCCCCAGCATTTT
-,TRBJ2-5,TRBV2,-,CASIRRRTETQYF,TGTGCCAGCATTCGGCGGCGAACAGAGACCCAGTACTTC
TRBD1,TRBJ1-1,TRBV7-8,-,CASSFPRSGTGNTEAFF,TGTGCCAGCAGCTTCCCCAGGAGCGGGACAGGGAATACTGAAGCTTTCTTT
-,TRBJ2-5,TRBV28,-,CASSFGAGAQETQYF,TGTGCCAGCAGTTTCGGGGCGGGGGCCCAAGAGACCCAGTACTTC
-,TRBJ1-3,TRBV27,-,CASSPRTGNTIYF,TGTGCCAGCAGTCCCAGGACAGGAAACACCATATATTTT
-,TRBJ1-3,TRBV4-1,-,CASSPGRDRNTIYF,TGCGCCAGCAGCCCGGGCAGGGACAGAAACACCATATATTTT
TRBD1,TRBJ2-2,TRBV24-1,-,CATSDLNPGTGFTGELFF,TGTGCCACCAGTGATTTGAACCCCGGGACAGGGTTCACCGGGGAGCTGTTTTTT
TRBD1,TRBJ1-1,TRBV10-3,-,CAISRDRGRGTEAFF,TGTGCCATCAGTAGGGACAGGGGGCGAGGCACTGAAGCTTTCTTT
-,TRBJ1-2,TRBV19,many,CASSTDERDSHTF,TGTGCCAGTAGTACGGACGAAAGGGACTCCCATACCTTC
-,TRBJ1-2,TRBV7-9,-,CASSWSGGRDYTF,TGTGCCAGCAGCTGGTCCGGCGGCAGGGACTACACCTTC
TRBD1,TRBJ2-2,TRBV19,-,CASSRDRVVVGELFF,TGTGCCAGTAGTAGGGACAGGGTTGTCGTCGGGGAGCTGTTTTTT
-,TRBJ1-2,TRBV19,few,CASSLTESYGYTF,TGTGCCAGTAGTCTGACAGAATCTTATGGCTACACCTTC